This T cell receptor beta chain was found in a study of T cell changes during pregnancy in multiple sclerosis. Clones were read by immunoSEQ multiplex PCR, and TCRdb kept only the in-frame ones, dropping some. The sample includes roughly 45,000 clones, just under 95% of them seen just once. The material sequenced was CD8+ T cells from peripheral blood mononuclear cells, taken in the first trimester of pregnancy. The receptor comes from a female donor with multiple sclerosis, enrolled in a pregnancy study.

Here the CDR3 reads CASSEKPWLAETYEQYF. DNA for the CDR3: TGTGCCAGCAGTGAAAAGCCTTGGCTAGCGGAAACCTACGAGCAGTACTTC. V is TRBV25-1 and J is TRBJ2-7; 7 bases agree with TRBD2. The junction had 12 bases not matched to a gene; V was cut back by 2 bases and J by 2 bases. The germline V gene has CDR1 MGHDK and CDR2 SYGVNS. The CDR3 contains 17 residues.